The T cell receptor (beta chain) under discussion was sequenced for a study of T-cell memory formation after mild COVID-19. Overall study context: In these data, TCR clusters were largely donor specific. Whole-study results and caveats: Clones that contracted from day 15 to 85 had balanced CD4/CD8; later expanders were CD4+ biased.

About this clonotype itself: What it binds is unknown.

V lost 5 bases to trimming and J lost 7 bases; unmatched junction nucleotides: 8. Germline V gene sequence: CDR1 SEHNR, CDR2 FQNEAQ (reference sequence). This CDR3 has 14 residues. TCRdb reprocessed the 5' RACE reads with MiXCR, giving one entry per CDR3 protein. The table records around 310,000 distinct CDR3 sequences, more than 13% of them present only once. This rearrangement joins TRBV7-9 to TRBJ1-5, with 7 bases fitting TRBD1. The TCR comes from a man between 18 and 35 years old who had mild COVID-19 (a few samples of this study predate the infection). Cell type and time point are not known. Sequencing was performed on PBMCs or a T cell subset sorted from them (not recorded which). The CDR3 DNA reads TGTGCCAGCAGCCCTGGCAGGGGGGAACAGCCCCAGCATTTT. Amino acid sequence: CASSPGRGEQPQHF.